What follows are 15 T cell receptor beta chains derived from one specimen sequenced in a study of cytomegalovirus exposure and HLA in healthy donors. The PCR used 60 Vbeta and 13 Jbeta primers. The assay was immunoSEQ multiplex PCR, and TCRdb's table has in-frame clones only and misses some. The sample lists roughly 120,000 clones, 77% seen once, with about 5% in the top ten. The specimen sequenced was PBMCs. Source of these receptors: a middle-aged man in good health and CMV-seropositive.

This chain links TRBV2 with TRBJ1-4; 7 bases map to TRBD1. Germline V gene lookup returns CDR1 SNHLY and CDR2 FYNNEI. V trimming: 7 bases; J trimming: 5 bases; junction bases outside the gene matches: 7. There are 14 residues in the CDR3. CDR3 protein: CASITDRRNEKLFF. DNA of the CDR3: TGTGCCAGCATTACGGACAGGAGAAATGAAAAACTGTTTTTT.

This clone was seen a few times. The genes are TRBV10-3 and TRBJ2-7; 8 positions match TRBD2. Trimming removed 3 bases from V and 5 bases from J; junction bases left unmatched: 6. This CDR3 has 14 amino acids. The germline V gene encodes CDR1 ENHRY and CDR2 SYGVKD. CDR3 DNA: TGTGCCATCAGTGATGGAGGGCGGGAGGACGAGCAGTACTTC. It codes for CAISDGGREDEQYF.

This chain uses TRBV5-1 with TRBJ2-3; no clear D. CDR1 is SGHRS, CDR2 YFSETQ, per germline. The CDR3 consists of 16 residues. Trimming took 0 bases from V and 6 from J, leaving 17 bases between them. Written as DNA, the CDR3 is TGCGCCAGCAGCTTGGCTCTTTTGGGCTCGTCGGATACGCAGTATTTT. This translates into CASSLALLGSSDTQYF.

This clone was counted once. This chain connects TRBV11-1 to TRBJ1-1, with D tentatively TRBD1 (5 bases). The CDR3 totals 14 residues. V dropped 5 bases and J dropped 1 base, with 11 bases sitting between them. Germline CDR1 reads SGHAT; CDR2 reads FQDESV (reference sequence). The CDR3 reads CASSVGLGNTEAFF. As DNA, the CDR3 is TGTGCCAGCAGCGTGGGGCTGGGGAACACTGAAGCTTTCTTT.

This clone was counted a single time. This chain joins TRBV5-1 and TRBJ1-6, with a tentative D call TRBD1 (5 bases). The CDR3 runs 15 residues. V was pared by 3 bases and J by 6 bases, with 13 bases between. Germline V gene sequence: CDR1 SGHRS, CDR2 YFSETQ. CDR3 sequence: CASSSGTGLNSPLHF. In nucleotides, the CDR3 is TGCGCCAGCAGCTCTGGGACGGGACTTAATTCACCCCTCCACTTT.

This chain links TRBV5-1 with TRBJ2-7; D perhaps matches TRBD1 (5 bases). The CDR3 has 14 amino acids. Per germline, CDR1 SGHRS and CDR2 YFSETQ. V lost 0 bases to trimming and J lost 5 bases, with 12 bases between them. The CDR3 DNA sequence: TGCGCCAGCAGCTTGGACGGCGTAGGGGACGAGCAGTACTTC. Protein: CASSLDGVGDEQYF.

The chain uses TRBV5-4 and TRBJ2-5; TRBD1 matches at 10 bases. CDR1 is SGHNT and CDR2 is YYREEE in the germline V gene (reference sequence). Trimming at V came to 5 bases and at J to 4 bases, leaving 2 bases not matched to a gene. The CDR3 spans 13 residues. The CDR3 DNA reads TGTGCCAGCAGTCGGGACAGGGGAGAGACCCAGTACTTC. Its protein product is CASSRDRGETQYF.

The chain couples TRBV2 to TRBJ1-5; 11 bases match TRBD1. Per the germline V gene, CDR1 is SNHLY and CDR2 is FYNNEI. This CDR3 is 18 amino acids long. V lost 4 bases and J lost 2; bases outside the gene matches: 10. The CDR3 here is CASSGGGTGGEGNQPQHF. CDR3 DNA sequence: TGTGCCAGCAGTGGAGGAGGGACAGGGGGGGAAGGCAATCAGCCCCAGCATTTT.

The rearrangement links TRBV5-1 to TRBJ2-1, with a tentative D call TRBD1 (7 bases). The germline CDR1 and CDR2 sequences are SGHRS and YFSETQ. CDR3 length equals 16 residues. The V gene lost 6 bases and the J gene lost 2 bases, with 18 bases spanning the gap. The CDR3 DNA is TGCGCCAGCACTCGTTCAGGGGGGAGCCCCTACAATGAGCAGTTCTTC. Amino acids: CASTRSGGSPYNEQFF.

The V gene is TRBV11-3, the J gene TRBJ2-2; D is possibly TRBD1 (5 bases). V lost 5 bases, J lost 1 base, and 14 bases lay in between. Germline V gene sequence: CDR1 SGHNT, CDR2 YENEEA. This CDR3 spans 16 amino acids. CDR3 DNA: TGTGCCAGCAGCCTCCAGGGTGCCATGAACACCGGGGAGCTGTTTTTT. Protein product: CASSLQGAMNTGELFF.

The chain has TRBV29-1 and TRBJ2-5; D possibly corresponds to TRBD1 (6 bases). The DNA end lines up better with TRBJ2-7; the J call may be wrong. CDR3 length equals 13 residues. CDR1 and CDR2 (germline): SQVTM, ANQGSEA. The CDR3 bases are TGCAGCGTTGAATCTAACAGGGACTACGAGCAGTACTTC. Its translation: CSVESNRDYEQYF.

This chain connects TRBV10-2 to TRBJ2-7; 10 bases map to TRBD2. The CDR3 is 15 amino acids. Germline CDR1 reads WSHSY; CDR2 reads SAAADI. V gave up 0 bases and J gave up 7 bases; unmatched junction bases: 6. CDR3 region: CASSESSGGVGEQYF. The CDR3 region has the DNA TGCGCCAGCAGTGAGTCCAGCGGGGGGGTGGGTGAGCAGTACTTC.

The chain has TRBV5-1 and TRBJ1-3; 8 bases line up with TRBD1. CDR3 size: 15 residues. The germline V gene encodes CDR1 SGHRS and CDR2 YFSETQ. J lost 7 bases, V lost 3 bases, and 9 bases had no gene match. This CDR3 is CASSSGKDRVNTIYF. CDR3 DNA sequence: TGCGCCAGCAGCTCCGGGAAGGACAGGGTGAACACCATATATTTT.

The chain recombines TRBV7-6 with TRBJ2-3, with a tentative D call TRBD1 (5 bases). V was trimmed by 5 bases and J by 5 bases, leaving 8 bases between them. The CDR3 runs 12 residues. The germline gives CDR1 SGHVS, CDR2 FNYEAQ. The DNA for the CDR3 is TGTGCCAGCAGCCTAGACAGAGATACGCAGTATTTT. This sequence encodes CASSLDRDTQYF.

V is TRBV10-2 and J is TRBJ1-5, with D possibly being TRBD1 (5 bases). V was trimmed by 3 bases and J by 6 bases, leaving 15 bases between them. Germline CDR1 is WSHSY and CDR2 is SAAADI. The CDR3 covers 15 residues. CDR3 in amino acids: CASSEGQGKGQPQHF. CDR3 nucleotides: TGCGCCAGCAGTGAAGGGCAGGGAAAGGGTCAGCCCCAGCATTTT.